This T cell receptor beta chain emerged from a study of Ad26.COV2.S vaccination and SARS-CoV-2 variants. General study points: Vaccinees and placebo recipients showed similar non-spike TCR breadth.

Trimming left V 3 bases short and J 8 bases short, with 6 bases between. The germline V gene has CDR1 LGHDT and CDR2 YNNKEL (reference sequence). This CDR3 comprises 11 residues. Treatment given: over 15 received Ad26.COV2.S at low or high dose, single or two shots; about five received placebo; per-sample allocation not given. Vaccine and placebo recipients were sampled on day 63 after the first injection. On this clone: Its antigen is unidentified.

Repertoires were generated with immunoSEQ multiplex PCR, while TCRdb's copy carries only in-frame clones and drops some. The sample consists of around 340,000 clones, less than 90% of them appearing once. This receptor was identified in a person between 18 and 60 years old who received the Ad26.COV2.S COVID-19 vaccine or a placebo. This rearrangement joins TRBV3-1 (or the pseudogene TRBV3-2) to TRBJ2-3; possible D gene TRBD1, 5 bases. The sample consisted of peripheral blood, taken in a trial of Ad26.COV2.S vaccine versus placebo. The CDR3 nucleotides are TGTGCCAGCAGCCAGCAGGGTACGCAGTATTTT. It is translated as CASSQQGTQYF.